This paragraph covers one TCR beta chain sequence. Its specificity is unknown. This sample is drawn from a study of T cell responses to AZD1222 COVID-19 vaccine. The study, taken as a whole, reports: Researchers took repertoire samples only after the peak T cell response had come. Baseline serostatus was positive in only a handful of AZD1222 recipients.

This table comes from immunoSEQ multiplex PCR, and its TCRdb copy is limited to in-frame clones, with some not included. The sample lists roughly 77,000 clones, about 91% occurring once. The TCR sequence derives from an adult in good health. Material: peripheral blood, obtained on day 0 of MenACWY control vaccination.

CDR3 in amino acids: CASSYRPVGEETQYF. The DNA for the CDR3 is TGTGCCAGCAGTTACCGCCCGGTAGGAGAGGAGACCCAGTACTTC. The rearrangement links TRBV6-5 to TRBJ2-5; the D is unclear. Trimming stripped 2 bases from V and 5 bases from J, with 15 bases between. Germline assignment: CDR1 MNHEY and CDR2 SVGAGI. This CDR3 contains 15 residues.